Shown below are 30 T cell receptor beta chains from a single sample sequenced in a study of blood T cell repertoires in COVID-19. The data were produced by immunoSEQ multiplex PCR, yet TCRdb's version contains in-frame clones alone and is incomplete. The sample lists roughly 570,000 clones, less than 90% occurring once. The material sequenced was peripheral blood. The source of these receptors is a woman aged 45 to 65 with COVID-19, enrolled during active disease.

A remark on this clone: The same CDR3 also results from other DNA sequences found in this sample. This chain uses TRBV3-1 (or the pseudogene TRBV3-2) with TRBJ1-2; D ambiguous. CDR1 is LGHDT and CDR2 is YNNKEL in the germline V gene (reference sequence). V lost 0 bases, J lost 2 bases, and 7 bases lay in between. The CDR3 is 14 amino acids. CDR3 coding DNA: TGTGCCAGCAGCCAAGACAGACTCAACTATGGCTACACCTTC. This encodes CASSQDRLNYGYTF.

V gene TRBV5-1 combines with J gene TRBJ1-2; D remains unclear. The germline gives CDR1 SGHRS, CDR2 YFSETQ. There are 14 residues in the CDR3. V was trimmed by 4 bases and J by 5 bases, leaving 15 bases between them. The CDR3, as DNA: TGCGCCAGCAGCCCCGATGGGAGCCCTTATGGCTACACCTTC. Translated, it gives CASSPDGSPYGYTF.

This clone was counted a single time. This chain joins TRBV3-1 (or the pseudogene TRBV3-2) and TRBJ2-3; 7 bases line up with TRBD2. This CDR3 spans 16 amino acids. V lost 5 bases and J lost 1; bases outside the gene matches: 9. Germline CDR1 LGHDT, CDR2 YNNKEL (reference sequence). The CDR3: CASSSTSAGGTDTQYF. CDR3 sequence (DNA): TGTGCCAGCAGCTCAACCTCTGCGGGGGGCACAGATACGCAGTATTTT.

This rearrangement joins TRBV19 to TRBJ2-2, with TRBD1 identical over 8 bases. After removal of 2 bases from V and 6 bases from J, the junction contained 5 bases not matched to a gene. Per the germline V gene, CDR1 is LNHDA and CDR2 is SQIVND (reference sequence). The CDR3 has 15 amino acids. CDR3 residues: CASSILRQGSGELFF. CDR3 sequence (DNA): TGTGCCAGTAGTATACTTCGACAGGGGTCCGGGGAGCTGTTTTTT.

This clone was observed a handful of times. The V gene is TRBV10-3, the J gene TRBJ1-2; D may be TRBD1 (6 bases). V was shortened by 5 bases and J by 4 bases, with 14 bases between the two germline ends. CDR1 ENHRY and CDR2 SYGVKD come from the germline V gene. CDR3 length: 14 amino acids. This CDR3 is CAISQQGDFYGYTF. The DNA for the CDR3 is TGTGCCATCAGTCAACAGGGAGACTTCTATGGCTACACCTTC.

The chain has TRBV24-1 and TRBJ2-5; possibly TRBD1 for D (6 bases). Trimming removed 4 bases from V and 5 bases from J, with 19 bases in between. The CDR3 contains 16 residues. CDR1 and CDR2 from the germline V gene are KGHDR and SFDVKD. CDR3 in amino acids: CATSDPGHSPEETQYF. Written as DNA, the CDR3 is TGTGCCACCAGTGACCCGGGACACTCACCGGAGGAGACCCAGTACTTC.

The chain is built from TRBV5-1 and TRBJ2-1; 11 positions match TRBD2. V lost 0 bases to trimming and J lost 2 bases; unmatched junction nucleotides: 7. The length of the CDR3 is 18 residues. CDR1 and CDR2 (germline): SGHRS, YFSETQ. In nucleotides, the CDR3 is TGCGCCAGCAGCTTGGCCCCGACTAGCGGGGCACCCTACAATGAGCAGTTCTTC. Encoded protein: CASSLAPTSGAPYNEQFF.

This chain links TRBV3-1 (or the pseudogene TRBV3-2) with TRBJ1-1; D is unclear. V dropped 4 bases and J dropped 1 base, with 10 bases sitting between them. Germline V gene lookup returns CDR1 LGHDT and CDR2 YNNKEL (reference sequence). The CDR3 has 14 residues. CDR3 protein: CASSLYAENTEAFF. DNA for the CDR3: TGTGCCAGCAGCCTTTACGCAGAGAACACTGAAGCTTTCTTT.

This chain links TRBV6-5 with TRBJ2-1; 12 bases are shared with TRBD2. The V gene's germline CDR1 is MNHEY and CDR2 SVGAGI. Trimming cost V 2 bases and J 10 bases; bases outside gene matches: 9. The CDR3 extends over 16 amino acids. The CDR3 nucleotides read TGTGCCAGCAGTTACAGCCTAGCGGGGGGGCCCGGGGAGCAGTTCTTC. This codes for CASSYSLAGGPGEQFF.

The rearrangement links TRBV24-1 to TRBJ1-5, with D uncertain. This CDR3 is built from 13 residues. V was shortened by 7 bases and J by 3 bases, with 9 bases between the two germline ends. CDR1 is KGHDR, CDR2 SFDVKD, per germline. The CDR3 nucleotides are TGTGCCACCAGCCTCGGTGTCAATCAGCCCCAGCATTTT. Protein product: CATSLGVNQPQHF.

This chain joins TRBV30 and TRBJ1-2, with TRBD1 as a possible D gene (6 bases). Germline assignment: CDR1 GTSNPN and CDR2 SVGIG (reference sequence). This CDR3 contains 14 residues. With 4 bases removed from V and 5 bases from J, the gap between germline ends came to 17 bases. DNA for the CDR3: TGTGCCTGGAATGGCCAGGGGAATTGGTATGGCTACACCTTC. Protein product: CAWNGQGNWYGYTF.

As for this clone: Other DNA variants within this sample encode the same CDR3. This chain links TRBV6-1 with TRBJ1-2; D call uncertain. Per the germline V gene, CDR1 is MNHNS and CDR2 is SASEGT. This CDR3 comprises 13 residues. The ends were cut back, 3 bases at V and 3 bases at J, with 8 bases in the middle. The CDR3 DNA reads TGTGCCAGCAGTGAGAGGAGGGACTATGGCTACACCTTC. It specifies CASSERRDYGYTF.

CDR3 sequence: CASSRQEGEGYTF. The CDR3, as DNA: TGTGCCAGCAGCCGACAGGAAGGGGAGGGCTACACCTTC. The V call is TRBV3-1 (or the pseudogene TRBV3-2), the J call TRBJ1-2; perhaps TRBD1 as D (6 bases). The V end was cut by 4 bases, the J end by 8 bases, with 14 bases between. This CDR3 is built from 13 residues. CDR1 is LGHDT and CDR2 is YNNKEL in the germline V gene (reference sequence).

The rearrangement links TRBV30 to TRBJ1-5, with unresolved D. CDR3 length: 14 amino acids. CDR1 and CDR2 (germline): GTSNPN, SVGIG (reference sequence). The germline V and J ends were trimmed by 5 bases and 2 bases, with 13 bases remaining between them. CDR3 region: CAWGGTRRNQPQHF. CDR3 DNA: TGTGCCTGGGGAGGTACGCGGCGCAATCAGCCCCAGCATTTT. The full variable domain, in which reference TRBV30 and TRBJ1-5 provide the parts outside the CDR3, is SQTIHQWPATLVQPVGSPLSLECTVEGTSNPNLYWYRQAAGRGLQLLFYSVGIGQISSEVPQNLSASRPQDRQFILSSKKLLLSDSGFYLCAWGGTRRNQPQHFGDGTRLSIL.

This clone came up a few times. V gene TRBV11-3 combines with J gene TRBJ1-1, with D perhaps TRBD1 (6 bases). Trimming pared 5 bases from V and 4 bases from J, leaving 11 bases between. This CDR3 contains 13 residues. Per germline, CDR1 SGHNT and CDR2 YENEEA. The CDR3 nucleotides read TGTGCCAGCAGCCAGGGGAGGGCCACTGAAGCTTTCTTT. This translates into CASSQGRATEAFF. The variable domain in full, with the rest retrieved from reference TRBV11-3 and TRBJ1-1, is EAGVVQSPRYKIIEKKQPVAFWCNPISGHNTLYWYLQNLGQGPELLIRYENEEAVDDSQLPKDRFSAERLKGVDSTLKIQPAELGDSAVYLCASSQGRATEAFFGQGTRLTVV.

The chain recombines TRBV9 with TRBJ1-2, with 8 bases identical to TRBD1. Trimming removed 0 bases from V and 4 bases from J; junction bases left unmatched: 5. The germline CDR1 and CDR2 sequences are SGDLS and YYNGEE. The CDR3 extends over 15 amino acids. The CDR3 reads CASSVAGTGSYGYTF. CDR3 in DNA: TGTGCCAGCAGCGTAGCGGGGACAGGCTCCTATGGCTACACCTTC.

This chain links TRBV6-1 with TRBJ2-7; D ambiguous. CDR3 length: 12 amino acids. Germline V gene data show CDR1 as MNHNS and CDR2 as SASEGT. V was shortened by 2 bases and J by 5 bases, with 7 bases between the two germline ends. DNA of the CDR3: TGTGCCAGCAGTGAAACATACAACGAGCAGTACTTC. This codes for CASSETYNEQYF.

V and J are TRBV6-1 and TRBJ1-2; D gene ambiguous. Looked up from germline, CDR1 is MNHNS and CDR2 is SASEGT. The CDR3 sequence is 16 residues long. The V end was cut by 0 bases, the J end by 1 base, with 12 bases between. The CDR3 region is CASSEASGYFNYGYTF. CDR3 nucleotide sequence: TGTGCCAGCAGTGAAGCATCGGGGTATTTTAACTATGGCTACACCTTC.

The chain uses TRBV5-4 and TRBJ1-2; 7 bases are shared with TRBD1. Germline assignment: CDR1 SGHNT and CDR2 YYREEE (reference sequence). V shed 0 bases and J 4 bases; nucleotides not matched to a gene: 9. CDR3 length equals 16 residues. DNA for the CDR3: TGTGCCAGCAGCTTGGGCGGACAGGACGCGTTCTATGGCTACACCTTC. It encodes CASSLGGQDAFYGYTF. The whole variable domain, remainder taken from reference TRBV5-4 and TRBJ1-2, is ETGVTQSPTHLIKTRGQQVTLRCSSQSGHNTVSWYQQALGQGPQFIFQYYREEENGRGNFPPRFSGLQFPNYSSELNVNALELDDSALYLCASSLGGQDAFYGYTFGSGTRLTVV.

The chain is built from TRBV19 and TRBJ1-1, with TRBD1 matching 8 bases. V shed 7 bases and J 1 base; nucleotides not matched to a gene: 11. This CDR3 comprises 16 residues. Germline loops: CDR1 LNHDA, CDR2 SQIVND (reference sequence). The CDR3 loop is CASKWRQGITNTEAFF. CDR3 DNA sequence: TGTGCCAGTAAATGGAGACAGGGGATAACGAACACTGAAGCTTTCTTT.

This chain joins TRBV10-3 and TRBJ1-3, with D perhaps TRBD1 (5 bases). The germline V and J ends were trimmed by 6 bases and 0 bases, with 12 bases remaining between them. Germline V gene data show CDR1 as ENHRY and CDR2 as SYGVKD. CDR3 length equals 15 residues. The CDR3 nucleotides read TGTGCCATCAGAAAGACAGCATCCTCTGGAAACACCATATATTTT. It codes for CAIRKTASSGNTIYF.

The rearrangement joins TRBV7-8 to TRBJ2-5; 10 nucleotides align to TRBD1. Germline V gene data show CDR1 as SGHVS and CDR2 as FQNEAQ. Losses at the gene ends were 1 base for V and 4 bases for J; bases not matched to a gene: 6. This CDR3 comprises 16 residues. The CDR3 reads CASSLVGDRGGETQYF. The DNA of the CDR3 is TGTGCCAGCAGCTTAGTTGGGGACAGGGGAGGAGAGACCCAGTACTTC.

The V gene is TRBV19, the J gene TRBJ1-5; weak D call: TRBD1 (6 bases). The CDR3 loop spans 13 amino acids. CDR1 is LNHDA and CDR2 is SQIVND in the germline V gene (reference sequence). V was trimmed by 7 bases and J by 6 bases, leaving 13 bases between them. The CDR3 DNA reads TGTGCCAGTACCCTTACAGGGTCTCAGCCCCAGCATTTT. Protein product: CASTLTGSQPQHF.

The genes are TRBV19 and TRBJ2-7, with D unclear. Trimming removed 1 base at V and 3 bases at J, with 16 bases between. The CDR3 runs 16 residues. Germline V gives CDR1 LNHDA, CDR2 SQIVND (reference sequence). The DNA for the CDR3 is TGTGCCAGTAGTATAGGTTTTGCCTCCTATCACTACGAGCAGTACTTC. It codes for CASSIGFASYHYEQYF.

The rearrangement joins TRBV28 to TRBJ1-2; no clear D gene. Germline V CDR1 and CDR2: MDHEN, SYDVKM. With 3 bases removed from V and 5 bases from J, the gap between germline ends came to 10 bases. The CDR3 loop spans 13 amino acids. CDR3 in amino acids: CASSLAGTYGYTF. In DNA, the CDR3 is TGTGCCAGCAGTTTGGCGGGAACTTATGGCTACACCTTC.

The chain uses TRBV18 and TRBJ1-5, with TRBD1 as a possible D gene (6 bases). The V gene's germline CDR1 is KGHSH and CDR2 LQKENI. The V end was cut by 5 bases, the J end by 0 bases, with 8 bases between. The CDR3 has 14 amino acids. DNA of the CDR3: TGTGCCAGCTCAGAACAGGGTAGCAATCAGCCCCAGCATTTT. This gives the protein CASSEQGSNQPQHF.

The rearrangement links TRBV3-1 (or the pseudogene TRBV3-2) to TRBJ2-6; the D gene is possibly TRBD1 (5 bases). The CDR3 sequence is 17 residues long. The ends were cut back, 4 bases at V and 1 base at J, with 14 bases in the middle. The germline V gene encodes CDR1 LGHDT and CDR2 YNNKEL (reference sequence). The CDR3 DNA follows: TGTGCCAGCAGCCTATTCAGAACAGGTTCTGGGGCCAACGTCCTGACTTTC. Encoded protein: CASSLFRTGSGANVLTF.

The CDR3: CASTEEGRAQHF. In DNA, the CDR3 is TGTGCCAGCACAGAGGAAGGCAGAGCCCAGCATTTT. The rearrangement joins TRBV2 to TRBJ1-5; D is ambiguous. The CDR3 sequence is 12 residues long. From germline, CDR1 is SNHLY and CDR2 FYNNEI. V dropped 7 bases and J dropped 11 bases, with 15 bases sitting between them.

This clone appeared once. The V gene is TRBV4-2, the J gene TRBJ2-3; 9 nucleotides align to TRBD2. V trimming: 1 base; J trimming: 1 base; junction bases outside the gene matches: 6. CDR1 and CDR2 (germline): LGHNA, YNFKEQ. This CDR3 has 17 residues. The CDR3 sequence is CASSQGGGGAGTDTQYF. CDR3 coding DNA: TGTGCCAGCAGCCAAGGAGGCGGGGGGGCCGGCACAGATACGCAGTATTTT.

This chain's CDR3 is CASSSWPWGAGANVLTF. The CDR3 nucleotides are TGTGCCAGCAGCTCCTGGCCGTGGGGGGCTGGGGCCAACGTCCTGACTTTC. This chain joins TRBV7-2 and TRBJ2-6; D is possibly TRBD2 (6 bases). V was shortened by 4 bases and J by 2 bases, with 15 bases between the two germline ends. The CDR3 length is 17 residues. Germline CDR1 SGHTA, CDR2 FQGNSA. Drawing the rest from reference TRBV7-2 and TRBJ2-6, the complete variable domain is GAGVSQSPSNKVTEKGKDVELRCDPISGHTALYWYRQSLGQGLEFLIYFQGNSAPDKSGLPSDRFSAERTGGSVSTLTIQRTQQEDSAVYLCASSSWPWGAGANVLTFGAGSRLTVL.